This T cell receptor beta chain is drawn from a study of T cells expressing NK-cell markers. As for the study in general: Underlying the TCR beta repertoires were sorted CD3+CD56+NKG2C+, CD3+CD56+NKG2C- and CD3+CD56-NKG2C+ T cells.

Reprocessing the 5' RACE reads, TCRdb reports a single entry for every CDR3 protein and omits DNA. The repertoire table contains about 460,000 distinct CDR3 sequences. The sequenced sample consisted of blood T cells: a sorted CD56 or NKG2C T cell subset, CD4+ or CD8+ T cells, or bulk PBMC T cells (not recorded which). The source is a woman aged 45-65 years in good health.

The CDR3 sequence is CASSPTGVATEAFF. The chain combines TRBV27 with TRBJ1-1; absent DNA, TCRdb's TRBD1 call cannot be checked. Germline assignment: CDR1 MNHEY and CDR2 SMNVEV (reference sequence). This CDR3 is built from 14 residues.